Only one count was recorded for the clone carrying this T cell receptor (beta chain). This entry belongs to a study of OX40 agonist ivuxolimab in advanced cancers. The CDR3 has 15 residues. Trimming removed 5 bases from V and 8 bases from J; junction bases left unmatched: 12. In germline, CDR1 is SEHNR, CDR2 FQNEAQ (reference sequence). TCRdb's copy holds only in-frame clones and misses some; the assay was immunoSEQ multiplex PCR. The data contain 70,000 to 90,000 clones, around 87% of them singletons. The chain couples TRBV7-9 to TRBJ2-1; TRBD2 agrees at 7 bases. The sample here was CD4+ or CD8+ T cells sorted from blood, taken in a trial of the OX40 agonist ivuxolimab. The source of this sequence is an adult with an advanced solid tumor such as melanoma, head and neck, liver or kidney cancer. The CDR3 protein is CASSTRGEWRDEQFF. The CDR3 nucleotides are TGTGCCAGCAGCACTCGGGGGGAGTGGAGGGATGAGCAGTTCTTC.